This T cell receptor beta chain was sequenced in a study of blood T cell repertoires in COVID-19. Study-level background: T cells, B-cell-depleted T cells, or PBMCs provided the cDNA or gDNA that served as material.

Only in-frame clones appear in the TCRdb table, and some are missing; sequencing was by immunoSEQ multiplex PCR. The repertoire holds around 160,000 clones, with roughly nine tenths as singletons. The CDR3 consists of 11 residues. The trim removed 7 bases at V and 5 bases at J, leaving 2 bases unmatched. Germline CDR1 and CDR2: SQVTM and ANQGSEA. Sequenced input: peripheral blood. This TCR derives from a man aged 18-30 years with COVID-19, enrolled during active disease. The chain couples TRBV29-1 to TRBJ2-3, with TRBD1 identical over 8 bases. The CDR3 is CSGDRGDTQYF. The CDR3 region has the DNA TGCAGCGGTGACAGGGGAGATACGCAGTATTTT.